This T cell receptor (beta chain) was recovered during a study of response to subunit inactivated influenza vaccine. General study points: Each seasonal influenza vaccination, the authors suggested, recruits few new T cells.

To note about this clonotype: The antigen remains undetermined.

TCRdb called the RT-PCR reads again in MiXCR, with one record for every CDR3 protein. The table lists some 520,000 distinct CDR3 sequences, approximately 15% of them singletons. CDR1 and CDR2 (germline): SGHRS, YFSETQ. V was clipped by 4 bases and J by 3 bases, with 17 bases between them. This CDR3 contains 15 residues. Sequenced here: CD4+ T cells sorted from PBMCs, sampled roughly 24 months after vaccination. The sequence came from a man between 50 and 75 years old who received an inactivated influenza vaccine. The J gene is TRBJ2-7, the V gene TRBV5-1, with D hard to call. The CDR3 protein is CASSTGARPNYEQYF. The CDR3 coding sequence is TGCGCCAGCAGCACGGGCGCCAGGCCCAACTACGAGCAGTACTTC.